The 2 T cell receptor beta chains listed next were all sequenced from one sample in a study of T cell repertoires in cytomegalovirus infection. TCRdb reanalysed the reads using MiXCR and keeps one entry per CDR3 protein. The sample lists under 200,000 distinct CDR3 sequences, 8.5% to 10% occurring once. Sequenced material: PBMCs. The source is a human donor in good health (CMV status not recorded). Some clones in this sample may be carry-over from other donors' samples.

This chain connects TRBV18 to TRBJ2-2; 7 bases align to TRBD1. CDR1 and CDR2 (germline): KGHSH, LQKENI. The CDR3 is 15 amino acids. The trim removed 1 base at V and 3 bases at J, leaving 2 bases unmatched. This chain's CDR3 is CASSPRGTDTGELFF. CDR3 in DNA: TGTGCCAGCTCACCACGAGGGACAGACACCGGGGAGCTGTTTTTT. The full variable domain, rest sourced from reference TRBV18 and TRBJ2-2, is NAGVMQNPRHLVRRRGQEARLRCSPMKGHSHVYWYRQLPEEGLKFMVYLQKENIIDESGMPKERFSAEFPKEGPSILRIQQVVRGDSAAYFCASSPRGTDTGELFFGEGSRLTVL.

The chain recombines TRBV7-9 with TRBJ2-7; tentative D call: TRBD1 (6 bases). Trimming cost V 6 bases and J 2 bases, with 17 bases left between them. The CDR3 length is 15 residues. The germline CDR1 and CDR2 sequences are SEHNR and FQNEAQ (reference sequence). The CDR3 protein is CASSFRDTTAYEQYF. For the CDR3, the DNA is TGTGCCAGCAGTTTCCGGGACACCACCGCCTACGAGCAGTACTTC.